The T cell receptor (beta chain) under discussion was sequenced for a study of CD8 T cells in Susac syndrome. Study-wide points: The study's TCR sequencing and HLA analysis covered a relatively small number of individuals, and the study acknowledged this.

RNA was extracted with the RNeasy kit, and a quantity of roughly 0.45 to 1 ug was reverse transcribed using random hexamers. TCRdb reprocessed the immunoSEQ multiplex PCR reads via MiXCR and lists one record per CDR3 protein. This table has some 190,000 distinct CDR3 sequences, about 93% appearing once. A word on this clonotype: Its antigen is still unknown.

This CDR3 is built from 17 residues. The germline V and J ends were trimmed by 4 bases and 2 bases, with 19 bases remaining between them. Germline CDR1 reads LGHNT; CDR2 reads FRNRAP. The chain is built from TRBV12-5 and TRBJ2-3; tentatively, D is TRBD2 (7 bases). The sequence was obtained from a human donor in good health. Specimen: CD4+ T cells from PBMCs. This CDR3 reads CASGCPAGARVTDTQYF. As DNA, the CDR3 is TGTGCTAGTGGTTGCCCGGCGGGGGCGCGGGTCACAGATACGCAGTATTTT.